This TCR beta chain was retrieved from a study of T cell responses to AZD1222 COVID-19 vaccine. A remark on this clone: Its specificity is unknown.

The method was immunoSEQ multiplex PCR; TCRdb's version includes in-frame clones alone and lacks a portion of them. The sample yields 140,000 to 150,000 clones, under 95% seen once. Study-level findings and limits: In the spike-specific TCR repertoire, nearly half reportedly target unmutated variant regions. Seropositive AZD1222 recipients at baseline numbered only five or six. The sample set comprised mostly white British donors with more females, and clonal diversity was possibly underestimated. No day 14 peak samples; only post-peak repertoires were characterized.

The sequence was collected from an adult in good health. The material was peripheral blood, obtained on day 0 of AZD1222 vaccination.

Here the CDR3 reads CASSYSIGMEDEQFF. The CDR3 DNA reads as TGTGCCAGCAGTTACTCGATCGGGATGGAGGATGAGCAGTTCTTC. The rearrangement uses TRBV6-5 and TRBJ2-1; a weak D match, TRBD2 (5 bases). Trimming cost V 0 bases and J 8 bases, with 14 bases left between them. CDR3 length equals 15 residues. Germline values: CDR1 MNHEY, CDR2 SVGAGI.